The next 22 T cell receptor beta chains were all read from a single sample in a study of control samples from healthy donors and cancer patients. Sequencing was performed with immunoSEQ multiplex PCR; in TCRdb, only in-frame clones are kept and a portion is missing. Found here are 98,000 or so clones, around 80% of them singletons; the top ten hold about 10%. Sequencing was carried out using blood. Receptors were obtained from a woman aged 30 to 39 in good health.

The chain links TRBV9 to TRBJ2-5, with TRBD1 identical over 10 bases. V shed 3 bases, J shed 2 bases, and the junction held 7 bases outside the gene matches. CDR3 length equals 16 residues. Per the germline V gene, CDR1 is SGDLS and CDR2 is YYNGEE. CDR3 DNA sequence: TGTGCCAGCAGCGCCCGGGACAGGGGAGGGCAAGAGACCCAGTACTTC. Translated: CASSARDRGGQETQYF.

This clone was detected once. The germline gene is not matched at one end of the junction; a read error may be the cause. The chain links TRBV7-9 to TRBJ2-3, with 9 bases identical to TRBD2. Germline-derived CDR1 and CDR2 are SEHNR and FQNEAQ (reference sequence). The CDR3 contains 15 residues. In nucleotides, the CDR3 is TGTGCCAGCAGCGTAGCGGGGGTTCCCACAGATACGCAGTATTTT. Amino acid sequence: CASSVAGVPTDTQYF.

The V gene is TRBV5-1, the J gene TRBJ1-1; D possibly corresponds to TRBD1 (5 bases). Germline loops: CDR1 SGHRS, CDR2 YFSETQ. Trimming left V 3 bases short and J 4 bases short, with 13 bases between. The CDR3 has 14 residues. CDR3 residues: CASSWEGRVTEAFF. CDR3 in DNA: TGCGCCAGCAGCTGGGAGGGGCGGGTCACTGAAGCTTTCTTT.

The chain links TRBV20-1 to TRBJ1-1; D not resolved. This CDR3 spans 11 amino acids. In germline, CDR1 is DFQATT, CDR2 SNEGSKA (reference sequence). Trimming removed 6 bases at V and 8 bases at J, with 13 bases between. CDR3 coding DNA: TGCAGTGCCCCACACCTGGGGGAAGCTTTCTTT. Encoded protein: CSAPHLGEAFF.

This clone was counted a few times. The V gene is TRBV29-1, the J gene TRBJ2-2; D is undetermined. Germline CDR1 reads SQVTM; CDR2 reads ANQGSEA. The V end was cut by 3 bases, the J end by 0 bases, with 5 bases between. The CDR3 sequence is 13 residues long. In DNA, the CDR3 is TGCAGCGTTGACAGGTCGAACACCGGGGAGCTGTTTTTT. As protein: CSVDRSNTGELFF.

This chain uses TRBV18 with TRBJ1-2; D is undetermined. V was clipped by 2 bases and J by 3 bases, with 13 bases between them. The germline V gene encodes CDR1 KGHSH and CDR2 LQKENI. CDR3 size: 15 residues. In DNA, the CDR3 is TGTGCCAGCTCACCAGAAAGTGGCTCGGACTATGGCTACACCTTC. Translated, it gives CASSPESGSDYGYTF.

The chain links TRBV6-1 to TRBJ1-3; 7 nucleotides agree with TRBD1. The CDR3 sequence is 17 residues long. Losses at the gene ends were 1 base for V and 2 bases for J; bases not matched to a gene: 8. CDR1 is MNHNS and CDR2 is SASEGT in the germline V gene. CDR3 region: CASSEVLYQGAGNTIYF. The DNA of the CDR3 is TGTGCCAGCAGTGAAGTTTTGTATCAGGGGGCTGGAAACACCATATATTTT.

The rearrangement uses TRBV29-1 and TRBJ1-2; D uncertain. In germline, CDR1 is SQVTM, CDR2 ANQGSEA. Deletions cut 8 bases from V and 6 bases from J, with 13 bases between. The length of the CDR3 is 11 residues. CDR3 protein: CSTVRSNGYTF. Written as DNA, the CDR3 is TGCAGCACCGTGCGGTCCAATGGCTACACCTTC.

This chain uses TRBV2 with TRBJ1-5; TRBD1 aligns across 7 bases. Germline CDR1 SNHLY, CDR2 FYNNEI. CDR3 length: 11 amino acids. Trimming cost V 8 bases and J 11 bases; bases outside gene matches: 6. The CDR3 is CASGQAGAQHF. For the CDR3, the DNA is TGTGCCAGCGGACAGGCAGGGGCCCAGCATTTT.

The rearrangement uses TRBV30 and TRBJ1-1, with unresolved D. The CDR3 is 12 residues long. Per the germline V gene, CDR1 is GTSNPN and CDR2 is SVGIG (reference sequence). V was cut by 1 base and J by 5 bases, with 8 bases left in between. This chain's CDR3 is CAWSERRTEAFF. In DNA form, the CDR3 reads TGTGCCTGGAGTGAGAGAAGAACTGAAGCTTTCTTT.

J is TRBJ1-1 and V is TRBV7-9; TRBD1 is a possible D gene (5 bases). V was trimmed by 5 bases and J by 8 bases, leaving 15 bases between them. The CDR3 covers 13 residues. Germline V CDR1 and CDR2: SEHNR, FQNEAQ (reference sequence). CDR3 in amino acids: CASSDGTQTEAFF. The CDR3 region has the DNA TGTGCCAGCAGCGATGGGACCCAAACCGAAGCTTTCTTT.

This chain connects TRBV7-2 to TRBJ1-1, with D uncertain. The germline CDR1 and CDR2 sequences are SGHTA and FQGNSA. The V gene lost 1 base and the J gene lost 5 bases, with 11 bases spanning the gap. The CDR3 is made up of 14 amino acids. This CDR3 reads CASSLGPRGTEAFF. The DNA for the CDR3 is TGTGCCAGCAGCTTAGGGCCCCGAGGGACTGAAGCTTTCTTT.

The CDR3 here is CASMDLQETQYF. The CDR3 region has the DNA TGTGCCAGTATGGATCTCCAAGAGACCCAGTACTTC. V gene TRBV19 combines with J gene TRBJ2-5; D unresolved. The CDR3 runs 12 residues. V was trimmed by 7 bases and J by 1 base, leaving 7 bases between them. From germline, CDR1 is LNHDA and CDR2 SQIVND (reference sequence).

V is TRBV30 and J is TRBJ1-2, with D tentatively TRBD1 (5 bases). V lost 0 bases, J lost 8 bases, and 13 bases lay in between. CDR1 and CDR2 from the germline V gene are GTSNPN and SVGIG (reference sequence). The CDR3 is made up of 13 amino acids. The CDR3 loop is CAWSVQAGWGYTF. CDR3 DNA: TGTGCCTGGAGTGTACAGGCAGGGTGGGGCTACACCTTC. Drawing the rest from reference TRBV30 and TRBJ1-2, the complete variable domain is SQTIHQWPATLVQPVGSPLSLECTVEGTSNPNLYWYRQAAGRGLQLLFYSVGIGQISSEVPQNLSASRPQDRQFILSSKKLLLSDSGFYLCAWSVQAGWGYTFGSGTRLTVV.

The genes are TRBV10-1 and TRBJ2-1, with 9 bases that match TRBD2. The CDR3 is made up of 16 amino acids. CDR1 is WNHNN, CDR2 SYGVQD, per germline (reference sequence). After removal of 2 bases from V and 7 bases from J, the junction contained 9 bases not matched to a gene. CDR3 region: CASSEVKRGARNEQFF. The CDR3 bases are TGCGCCAGCAGTGAGGTTAAGCGGGGGGCACGTAATGAGCAGTTCTTC.

CDR3 sequence reads: CASSLRPANTEAFF. The DNA for the CDR3 is TGCGCCAGCAGCTTGAGGCCAGCTAACACTGAAGCTTTCTTT. The J gene is TRBJ1-1, the V gene TRBV5-1; unclear D gene. Germline values: CDR1 SGHRS, CDR2 YFSETQ. The CDR3 is 14 amino acids. Trimming stripped 1 base from V and 2 bases from J, with 9 bases between.

This rearrangement joins TRBV7-8 to TRBJ1-3; D is ambiguous. The length of the CDR3 is 16 residues. From germline, CDR1 is SGHVS and CDR2 FQNEAQ. V lost 1 base to trimming and J lost 0 bases, with 10 bases between them. The CDR3 DNA follows: TGTGCCAGCAGCTTAGATGAGGGATTCTCTGGAAACACCATATATTTT. It specifies CASSLDEGFSGNTIYF.

The chain links TRBV6-6 to TRBJ2-1, with D perhaps matching TRBD1 (6 bases). CDR1 MNHNY and CDR2 SVGAGI come from the germline V gene (reference sequence). The CDR3 length is 15 residues. The ends were cut back, 6 bases at V and 3 bases at J, with 15 bases in the middle. This CDR3 reads CASSLRDTYYNEQFF. CDR3 coding DNA: TGTGCCAGCAGCCTCCGGGACACCTACTACAATGAGCAGTTCTTC.

The chain uses TRBV6-2 or TRBV6-3 and TRBJ1-1; the D is unclear. Trimming removed 2 bases from V and 1 base from J, with 5 bases in between. Germline CDR1 reads MNHEY; CDR2 reads SVGEGT. The CDR3 length is 13 residues. The CDR3 DNA follows: TGTGCCAGCAGTTACGTGCAGAACACTGAAGCTTTCTTT. Its protein is CASSYVQNTEAFF.

The rearrangement joins TRBV10-3 to TRBJ2-2; TRBD1 might be the D (6 bases). The ends were cut back, 6 bases at V and 7 bases at J, with 15 bases in the middle. Germline values: CDR1 ENHRY, CDR2 SYGVKD. CDR3 length: 14 amino acids. Here the CDR3 DNA reads TGTGCCATCAGGGGCTCAGGGGACGGCGGGGAGCTGTTTTTT. It is translated as CAIRGSGDGGELFF.

The chain recombines TRBV5-5 with TRBJ2-3; a weak D match, TRBD1 (5 bases). The CDR3 contains 14 residues. Germline V CDR1 and CDR2: SGHKS, YYEKEE (reference sequence). Trimming removed 0 bases at V and 4 bases at J, with 9 bases between. The CDR3 here is CASSLGGPADTQYF. In DNA form, the CDR3 reads TGTGCCAGCAGCTTGGGGGGCCCCGCAGATACGCAGTATTTT. Based on the CDR3 plus reference TRBV5-5 and TRBJ2-3, the full variable domain is DAGVTQSPTHLIKTRGQQVTLRCSPISGHKSVSWYQQVLGQGPQFIFQYYEKEERGRGNFPDRFSARQFPNYSSELNVNALLLGDSALYLCASSLGGPADTQYFGPGTRLTVL.

The CDR3 nucleotides are TGTGCCTGGAGTAAAGGACAGGGGGGGTACGAGCAGTACTTC. It is translated as CAWSKGQGGYEQYF. This chain connects TRBV30 to TRBJ2-7; 10 nucleotides align to TRBD1. J lost 4 bases, V lost 2 bases, and 5 bases had no gene match. CDR1 GTSNPN and CDR2 SVGIG come from the germline V gene (reference sequence). This CDR3 contains 14 residues.